This T cell receptor beta chain derives from a study of prognosis after radiotherapy for stage I lung cancer. Study-level information: Patients numbered roughly 14 men and more than 5 women, aged about 53 to 84 with a median of roughly 74 years.

The table lists this clonotype with many counts. Its antigen is not known. A much more abundant neighbour one base away suggests this may be a read error. The CDR3 does not end in the conserved phenylalanine or tryptophan, so this is likely a read error. Broader study findings: Gene usage, both TRBV and TRBJ, reportedly differed between patients with metastases and patients without them.

The blood draw at each of two time points yielded about 6 milliliters of peripheral blood. Genomic DNA was subjected to two-round multiplex PCR for amplification of TCR beta CDR3. First-round PCR amplification was performed with primers specific to each TRBV and TRBJ gene. Each CDR3 protein is one row after TCRdb ran MiXCR on the multiplex PCR reads. The sample shows some 60,000 distinct CDR3 sequences, about a quarter of them seen only once. Source: PBMCs, taken before or after stereotactic body radiation therapy (not recorded which). This TCR derives from a donor over 45 with non-small cell lung cancer.

In DNA, the CDR3 is TGTGCCAGCAGTTTTAGACAGACAAACTATGGCTACACCCTC. Translated, it gives CASSFRQTNYGYTL. V gene TRBV12-3 or TRBV12-4 combines with J gene TRBJ1-2; tentatively, D is TRBD1 (5 bases). V lost 3 bases and J lost 2, with 10 bases in between. This CDR3 is built from 14 residues.